These 26 T cell receptor beta chains originate from one sample sequenced in a study of cytomegalovirus exposure and HLA in healthy donors. Primers included in the PCR were 60 Vbeta and 13 Jbeta primers. Produced via immunoSEQ multiplex PCR; TCRdb's table is partial and in-frame only. The sample carries fewer than 80,000 clones, 79% recorded once. The specimen was PBMCs. The receptor source for this set is a man aged 25 to 45 in good health and CMV-seronegative.

This clone occurred once. The rearrangement uses TRBV5-6 and TRBJ2-7; perhaps TRBD2 as D (6 bases). With 7 bases removed from V and 7 bases from J, the gap between germline ends came to 30 bases. Germline CDR1 is SGHDT and CDR2 is YYEEEE. CDR3 length: 17 amino acids. The CDR3 loop reads CASPSLGSAGGRREQYF. DNA of the CDR3: TGTGCCAGCCCCTCTCTGGGGTCGGCAGGAGGGAGGAGAGAGCAGTACTTC.

Only a few counts were recorded for this clone. The CDR3 region is CASSVRGRNYGYTF. The CDR3 DNA follows: TGTGCCAGTAGTGTCAGGGGGCGGAACTATGGCTACACCTTC. The chain has TRBV19 and TRBJ1-2, with TRBD1 matching 8 bases. Germline CDR1 LNHDA, CDR2 SQIVND (reference sequence). After removal of 5 bases from V and 2 bases from J, the junction contained 4 bases not matched to a gene. The CDR3 totals 14 residues.

The V and J genes are TRBV15 and TRBJ2-4, with D maybe TRBD2 (6 bases). The germline CDR1 and CDR2 sequences are LNHNV and YYDKDF (reference sequence). This CDR3 has 13 residues. The V and J ends lost 3 bases and 7 bases respectively, with 10 bases between them. CDR3 bases: TGTGCCACCAGCAGGGAGGGGTCGAACATTCAGTACTTC. Its protein is CATSREGSNIQYF.

The chain combines TRBV4-2 with TRBJ1-5; no definite D call. Looked up from germline, CDR1 is LGHNA and CDR2 is YNFKEQ. Between the trimmed V and J ends, which lost 0 bases and 4 bases, there was a span of 7 bases. The CDR3 length is 14 residues. The CDR3 sequence is CASSQDLLNQPQHF. The CDR3 DNA reads as TGTGCCAGCAGCCAAGATCTGCTAAATCAGCCCCAGCATTTT.

The chain couples TRBV28 to TRBJ2-7; 8 bases fit TRBD1. Germline V CDR1 and CDR2: MDHEN, SYDVKM. There are 16 residues in the CDR3. V shed 2 bases, J shed 6 bases, and the junction held 12 bases outside the gene matches. The CDR3 DNA sequence: TGTGCCAGCAGTTTAATCCGACAGGGGATACTGGGCGAGCAGTACTTC. This encodes CASSLIRQGILGEQYF.

The chain combines TRBV10-3 with TRBJ2-3; 10 bases are a match to TRBD2. CDR1 and CDR2 from the germline V gene are ENHRY and SYGVKD. V lost 11 bases and J lost 0; bases outside the gene matches: 8. The CDR3 is made up of 15 amino acids. CDR3 DNA sequence: TGTGCCCTAGCGGGGGTGCCCTCTAGCACAGATACGCAGTATTTT. It specifies CALAGVPSSTDTQYF.

Remarks on this clone: The same CDR3 also results from other DNA sequences found in this sample. V gene TRBV18 combines with J gene TRBJ1-5; 7 positions agree with TRBD1. CDR1 is KGHSH and CDR2 is LQKENI in the germline V gene. V trimming: 3 bases; J trimming: 4 bases; junction bases outside the gene matches: 0. This CDR3 spans 13 amino acids. The CDR3 sequence: CASSPGQNQPQHF. The CDR3 region has the DNA TGTGCCAGCTCACCGGGACAGAATCAGCCCCAGCATTTT.

V and J are TRBV29-1 and TRBJ2-3; 11 bases match TRBD2. V lost 3 bases, J lost 6 bases, and 5 bases stayed unmatched. The CDR3 loop spans 14 amino acids. Looked up from germline, CDR1 is SQVTM and CDR2 is ANQGSEA. Written as DNA, the CDR3 is TGCAGCGTTGATTTAGCGGGGGGGCGCGATACGCAGTATTTT. Protein: CSVDLAGGRDTQYF.

This clone was seen only a few times. This chain links TRBV4-3 with TRBJ1-5, with D uncertain. Germline V lookup: CDR1 LGHNA, CDR2 YSLEER. This CDR3 comprises 11 residues. V lost 10 bases, J lost 4 bases, and 8 bases lay in between. CDR3 residues: CATRGNQPQHF. In DNA, the CDR3 is TGCGCCACGCGAGGAAATCAGCCCCAGCATTTT.

V gene TRBV27 combines with J gene TRBJ1-1, with 12 bases lining up with TRBD1. Unmatched junction bases numbered 11, after V lost 8 bases and J lost 7 bases. From germline, CDR1 is MNHEY and CDR2 SMNVEV (reference sequence). The CDR3 runs 15 residues. The CDR3, as DNA: TGTGCCAGCGCTCTCCGGGACAGGGGGCGAAGTGAAGCTTTCTTT. Its translation is CASALRDRGRSEAFF.

V gene TRBV7-9 combines with J gene TRBJ2-2; D perhaps matches TRBD2 (6 bases). This CDR3 comprises 14 residues. In germline, CDR1 is SEHNR, CDR2 FQNEAQ (reference sequence). The V and J ends lost 6 bases and 4 bases respectively, with 12 bases between them. CDR3 residues: CASSSTSFTGELFF. The CDR3 DNA follows: TGTGCCAGCAGTTCGACTAGTTTCACCGGGGAGCTGTTTTTT. Looking up the rest from reference TRBV7-9 and TRBJ2-2 gives the full variable domain: DTGVSQNPRHKITKRGQNVTFRCDPISEHNRLYWYRQTLGQGPEFLTYFQNEAQLEKSRLLSDRFSAERPKGSFSTLEIQRTEQGDSAMYLCASSSTSFTGELFFGEGSRLTVL.

The chain combines TRBV7-2 with TRBJ2-7, with 11 bases lining up with TRBD2. The J segment lost 2 bases and the V segment lost 1 base, leaving 1 base of the junction unmatched. Germline-derived CDR1 and CDR2 are SGHTA and FQGNSA. The CDR3 is 15 amino acids. CDR3 DNA sequence: TGTGCCAGCAGCTTAGGGGGACTAGCGGCCTACGAGCAGTACTTC. Protein sequence: CASSLGGLAAYEQYF.

The chain recombines TRBV14 with TRBJ1-1; 7 bases line up with TRBD1. The CDR3 runs to 14 residues. V was pared by 4 bases and J by 4 bases, with 6 bases of the junction left unmatched. The germline gives CDR1 SGHDN, CDR2 FVKESK. The CDR3 DNA reads TGTGCCAGCAGCCGTCGAGGGGGCGGCACTGAAGCTTTCTTT. This encodes CASSRRGGGTEAFF.

The rearrangement links TRBV6-4 to TRBJ2-3; 8 bases line up with TRBD2. Germline CDR1 reads MRHNA; CDR2 reads SNTAGT. After removal of 1 base from V and 5 bases from J, the junction contained 2 bases not matched to a gene. The length of the CDR3 is 14 residues. The CDR3: CASSDLAGGDTQYF. The DNA for the CDR3 is TGTGCCAGCAGTGACTTGGCGGGGGGAGATACGCAGTATTTT.

The chain has TRBV7-6 and TRBJ1-3; 7 bases line up with TRBD1. The CDR3 totals 17 residues. Germline-derived CDR1 and CDR2 are SGHVS and FNYEAQ. V trimming: 5 bases; J trimming: 0 bases; junction bases outside the gene matches: 10. Here the CDR3 DNA reads TGTGCCAGCAGCCCCTCCCCGACAGGGAACTCTGGAAACACCATATATTTT. This translates into CASSPSPTGNSGNTIYF.

The chain is built from TRBV28 and TRBJ1-2; D is uncertain. The CDR3 runs 13 residues. CDR1 is MDHEN, CDR2 SYDVKM, per germline. V shed 8 bases and J shed 4 bases, with 14 bases lying between them. The CDR3 DNA sequence: TGTGCCAGCTCATTGGGCGTGGCCTATGGCTACACCTTC. Translation: CASSLGVAYGYTF.

This chain joins TRBV23-1 and TRBJ1-5, with no clear D. TRBV23-1 is reported as an ORF; its role is uncertain. Trimming removed 7 bases from V and 4 bases from J, with 20 bases in between. The CDR3 runs to 16 residues. This CDR3 is CASKGRIGVKNQPQHF. In DNA, the CDR3 is TGCGCCAGCAAAGGAAGGATAGGAGTGAAAAATCAGCCCCAGCATTTT.

The V gene is TRBV27, the J gene TRBJ2-7; a possible D gene is TRBD1 (5 bases). From germline, CDR1 is MNHEY and CDR2 SMNVEV (reference sequence). The CDR3 totals 14 residues. Trimming took off 8 bases at V and 6 bases at J, with 20 bases between the two ends. CDR3 in DNA: TGTGCCAGCGCGAGCACTCTAGGGGTTAGCGAGCAGTACTTC. It is translated as CASASTLGVSEQYF.

The genes are TRBV2 and TRBJ2-7, with 11 bases aligning to TRBD2. The CDR3 is made up of 14 amino acids. The trim removed 7 bases at V and 7 bases at J, leaving 9 bases unmatched. Germline V lookup: CDR1 SNHLY, CDR2 FYNNEI. Here the CDR3 reads CASIKLAGAGEQYF. Written as DNA, the CDR3 is TGTGCCAGCATAAAACTAGCGGGAGCTGGAGAGCAGTACTTC.

About this clone: The same CDR3 arises from other DNA sequences in this sample as well. The V gene is TRBV6-1, the J gene TRBJ2-5; D not certain. The V end was cut by 7 bases, the J end by 7 bases, with 13 bases between. CDR3 length: 12 residues. Germline lookup yields CDR1 MNHNS and CDR2 SASEGT. CDR3 region: CASKNSKATQYF. The DNA of the CDR3 is TGTGCCAGCAAAAACAGCAAGGCGACCCAGTACTTC.

V usage is TRBV2 and J usage is TRBJ1-1; 8 bases are a match to TRBD1. The germline V gene has CDR1 SNHLY and CDR2 FYNNEI. V shed 5 bases and J 4 bases; nucleotides not matched to a gene: 12. The CDR3 has 16 amino acids. Here the CDR3 reads CASSSRRTGRGTEAFF. The CDR3, as DNA: TGTGCCAGCAGTTCCAGACGGACAGGGAGGGGCACTGAAGCTTTCTTT. The complete variable domain, with remaining parts taken from reference TRBV2 and TRBJ1-1, reads EPEVTQTPSHQVTQMGQEVILRCVPISNHLYFYWYRQILGQKVEFLVSFYNNEISEKSEIFDDQFSVERPDGSNFTLKIRSTKLEDSAMYFCASSSRRTGRGTEAFFGQGTRLTVV.

The chain is built from TRBV5-1 and TRBJ2-1, with 8 bases matching TRBD1. Germline V gives CDR1 SGHRS, CDR2 YFSETQ. J gave up 7 bases and V 0 bases, and 3 bases lay outside the gene matches. CDR3 length equals 14 residues. The chain's CDR3 is CASSLATGGNEQFF. The CDR3 DNA reads TGCGCCAGCAGCTTGGCCACAGGGGGGAATGAGCAGTTCTTC. The full variable domain, with the rest looked up from reference TRBV5-1 and TRBJ2-1, is KAGVTQTPRYLIKTRGQQVTLSCSPISGHRSVSWYQQTPGQGLQFLFEYFSETQRNKGNFPGRFSGRQFSNSRSEMNVSTLELGDSALYLCASSLATGGNEQFFGPGTRLTVL.

V and J are TRBV11-2 and TRBJ2-1; 11 bases agree with TRBD2. The germline V gene encodes CDR1 SGHAT and CDR2 FQNNGV. Losses at the gene ends were 3 bases for V and 7 bases for J; bases not matched to a gene: 8. CDR3 size: 16 residues. CDR3: CASSFPTSGIPNEQFF. In DNA form, the CDR3 reads TGTGCCAGCAGCTTTCCGACTAGCGGGATCCCTAATGAGCAGTTCTTC. Filled out from reference TRBV11-2 and TRBJ2-1, the complete variable domain reads EAGVAQSPRYKIIEKRQSVAFWCNPISGHATLYWYQQILGQGPKLLIQFQNNGVVDDSQLPKDRFSAERLKGVDSTLKIQPAKLEDSAVYLCASSFPTSGIPNEQFFGPGTRLTVL.

This clone appeared once. J is TRBJ1-2 and V is TRBV7-9; maybe TRBD1 (6 bases). Trimming took 1 base from V and 0 from J, leaving 15 bases between them. The CDR3 has 17 residues. From germline, CDR1 is SEHNR and CDR2 FQNEAQ (reference sequence). The CDR3: CASSLVGGGLSNYGYTF. The CDR3 DNA reads as TGTGCCAGCAGCTTAGTGGGAGGGGGGCTTTCTAACTATGGCTACACCTTC.

The chain joins TRBV6-5 to TRBJ1-2; TRBD1 aligns across 8 bases. The CDR3 contains 12 residues. J was trimmed by 8 bases and V by 6 bases; bases with no gene match: 5. CDR1 is MNHEY and CDR2 is SVGAGI in the germline V gene. CDR3: CASRRGQGGYTF. CDR3 nucleotide sequence: TGTGCCAGCAGGCGTGGACAGGGAGGCTACACCTTC.

V is TRBV27 and J is TRBJ2-2; 7 bases fit TRBD2. Germline CDR1 is MNHEY and CDR2 is SMNVEV (reference sequence). J was trimmed by 6 bases and V by 3 bases; bases with no gene match: 10. The CDR3 consists of 16 residues. CDR3 protein: CASSLGVGGEAGELFF. The DNA of the CDR3 is TGTGCCAGCAGTTTGGGGGTTGGGGGGGAGGCCGGGGAGCTGTTTTTT.